This note documents a single TCR beta chain sequence. This sample stems from a study of shared T cell receptors in the human thymus. Germline V CDR1 and CDR2: MDHEN, SYDVKM. CDR3 length: 16 amino acids. The V gene end was trimmed by 5 bases and the J gene end by 5 bases; junction bases not matched to a gene: 10. Clones were sequenced by immunoSEQ multiplex PCR, and TCRdb holds only the in-frame ones, with some missing. The table has about 380,000 clones, 95% seen once. The clonotype comes from a human donor. The chain joins TRBV28 to TRBJ1-1; TRBD1 aligns across 11 bases. The source material was thymocytes. The CDR3 nucleotides read TGTGCCAGCAGTCCACCCGGACAGGGGGCGTCTACTGAAGCTTTCTTT. It is translated as CASSPPGQGASTEAFF.